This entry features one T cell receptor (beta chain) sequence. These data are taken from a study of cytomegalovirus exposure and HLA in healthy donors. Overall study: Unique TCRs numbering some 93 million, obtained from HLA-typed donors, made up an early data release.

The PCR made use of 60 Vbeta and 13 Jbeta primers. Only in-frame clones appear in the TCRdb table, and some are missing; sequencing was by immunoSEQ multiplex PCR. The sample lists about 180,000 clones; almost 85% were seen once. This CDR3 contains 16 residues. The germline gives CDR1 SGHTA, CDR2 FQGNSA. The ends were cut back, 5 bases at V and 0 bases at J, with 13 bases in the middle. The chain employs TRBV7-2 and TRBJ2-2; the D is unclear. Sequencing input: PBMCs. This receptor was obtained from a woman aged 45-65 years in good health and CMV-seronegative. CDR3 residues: CASSLNPVSNTGELFF. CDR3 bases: TGTGCCAGCAGCCTCAACCCGGTATCGAACACCGGGGAGCTGTTTTTT.